One and the same sample provided the 18 T cell receptor beta chains below, sequenced in a study of PD-L1 blockade in urothelial cancer. The protocol was immunoSEQ multiplex PCR, while the TCRdb copy is restricted to in-frame clones and leaves out a portion. The top ten clones hold about 6.2% of a sample with some 74,000 clones, around four fifths of them seen once. Noted time point: pretreatment peripheral blood. The specimen comprised PBMCs, sampled around atezolizumab (anti-PD-L1) treatment. Every receptor here comes from a man aged 40-50 years with urothelial cancer.

The CDR3 is CATSPPGQGVSGEQFF. CDR3 coding DNA: TGTGCCACCAGCCCCCCCGGACAGGGGGTCTCGGGTGAGCAGTTCTTC. The chain is built from TRBV15 and TRBJ2-1; TRBD1 matches at 10 bases. This CDR3 is 16 amino acids long. Per germline, CDR1 LNHNV and CDR2 YYDKDF (reference sequence). V lost 5 bases, J lost 9 bases, and 13 bases stayed unmatched.

This clone was detected a few times. The genes are TRBV5-4 and TRBJ1-1, with D unresolved. This CDR3 has 14 residues. V shed 0 bases and J shed 5 bases, with 11 bases lying between them. Germline CDR1 reads SGHNT; CDR2 reads YYREEE (reference sequence). Here the CDR3 reads CASSLEHGRTEAFF. The CDR3 DNA reads TGTGCCAGCAGCTTGGAACATGGGAGGACTGAAGCTTTCTTT.

This chain uses TRBV4-3 with TRBJ2-6, with no clear D. CDR1 is LGHNA and CDR2 is YSLEER in the germline V gene. The V end was cut by 1 base, the J end by 0 bases, with 4 bases between. The CDR3 covers 15 residues. The CDR3 loop reads CASSQGASGANVLTF. As DNA, the CDR3 is TGCGCCAGCAGCCAAGGCGCCTCTGGGGCCAACGTCCTGACTTTC.

The chain uses TRBV18 and TRBJ1-1; TRBD1 might be the D (5 bases). Trimming pared 2 bases from V and 3 bases from J, leaving 10 bases between. The CDR3 loop spans 14 amino acids. The germline CDR1 and CDR2 sequences are KGHSH and LQKENI. The CDR3 region has the DNA TGTGCCAGCTCACCAATCGGGACTCACACTGAAGCTTTCTTT. Translating gives CASSPIGTHTEAFF.

This chain uses TRBV6-1 with TRBJ2-2, with TRBD2 matching 10 bases. The ends lost 4 bases at V and 3 bases at J; junction bases unmatched: 5. The CDR3 extends over 16 amino acids. From germline, CDR1 is MNHNS and CDR2 SASEGT. The CDR3 DNA reads TGTGCCAGCAGTGCTCGGACTAGCGGTTACACCGGGGAGCTGTTTTTT. Residues: CASSARTSGYTGELFF.

CDR3 region: CASGRQGPPYEQYF. The CDR3 DNA sequence: TGTGCCAGCGGTAGGCAGGGGCCTCCCTACGAGCAGTACTTC. The chain carries TRBV19 and TRBJ2-7; D is possibly TRBD1 (6 bases). This CDR3 has 14 residues. CDR1 is LNHDA and CDR2 is SQIVND in the germline V gene (reference sequence). Trimming took off 9 bases at V and 2 bases at J, with 17 bases between the two ends.

The sample holds a few counts of this clone. The chain is built from TRBV5-1 and TRBJ2-4; D is perhaps TRBD1 (6 bases). V was trimmed by 4 bases and J by 7 bases, leaving 15 bases between them. Germline loops: CDR1 SGHRS, CDR2 YFSETQ. This CDR3 is 14 amino acids long. The chain's CDR3 is CASSTIRDTNIQYF. In nucleotides, the CDR3 is TGCGCCAGCAGCACGATACGGGACACCAACATTCAGTACTTC. Together with reference TRBV5-1 and TRBJ2-4, the CDR3 gives the full variable domain: KAGVTQTPRYLIKTRGQQVTLSCSPISGHRSVSWYQQTPGQGLQFLFEYFSETQRNKGNFPGRFSGRQFSNSRSEMNVSTLELGDSALYLCASSTIRDTNIQYFGAGTRLSVL.

The J gene is TRBJ2-7, the V gene TRBV2; unclear D gene. This CDR3 has 14 residues. Deletions cut 6 bases from V and 9 bases from J, with 21 bases between. Germline values: CDR1 SNHLY, CDR2 FYNNEI. The CDR3 protein is CASSPSAPTLRQYF. In nucleotides, the CDR3 is TGTGCCAGCAGCCCCTCCGCGCCAACTCTGAGGCAGTACTTC.

This chain joins TRBV5-6 and TRBJ2-3, with a possible D match to TRBD2 (7 bases). Germline V CDR1 and CDR2: SGHDT, YYEEEE. Trimming removed 0 bases at V and 0 bases at J, with 11 bases between. This CDR3 spans 16 amino acids. The CDR3 sequence: CASSLGRGPSTDTQYF. The CDR3 DNA is TGTGCCAGCAGCTTGGGGCGGGGGCCTAGCACAGATACGCAGTATTTT.

V is TRBV2 and J is TRBJ1-2; a possible D gene is TRBD1 (6 bases). In germline, CDR1 is SNHLY, CDR2 FYNNEI. Trimming pared 6 bases from V and 7 bases from J, leaving 21 bases between. The CDR3 length is 15 residues. In DNA form, the CDR3 reads TGTGCCAGCAGAGACTTAGACAGGCGCCAGGGTGGCTACACCTTC. Translated: CASRDLDRRQGGYTF.

This clone showed up just once. The gene calls are TRBV5-1 and TRBJ1-2, with D perhaps matching TRBD1 (6 bases). The V end lost 3 bases, the J end lost 0 bases, and 12 bases lay between the germline ends. The CDR3 runs to 15 residues. Germline CDR1 is SGHRS and CDR2 is YFSETQ. The CDR3 DNA reads TGCGCCAGCAGCTCCGGACAGAGCTCTAACTATGGCTACACCTTC. Its protein product is CASSSGQSSNYGYTF.

The chain employs TRBV5-1 and TRBJ2-1, with D possibly TRBD1 on 5 matching bases. The CDR3 spans 15 residues. Germline loops: CDR1 SGHRS, CDR2 YFSETQ. The ends were cut back, 1 base at V and 0 bases at J, with 8 bases in the middle. Here the CDR3 DNA reads TGCGCCAGCAGCTTGACAGGTCTCTCCTACAATGAGCAGTTCTTC. Translating it yields CASSLTGLSYNEQFF.

V and J are TRBV4-2 and TRBJ2-7; 10 bases align to TRBD1. The V gene end was trimmed by 0 bases and the J gene end by 6 bases; junction bases not matched to a gene: 11. CDR1 is LGHNA, CDR2 YNFKEQ, per germline. The CDR3 has 17 amino acids. CDR3 protein: CASSQDRQGAVLGEQYF. For the CDR3, the DNA is TGTGCCAGCAGCCAAGATCGACAGGGGGCTGTTCTAGGCGAGCAGTACTTC.

This chain links TRBV9 with TRBJ2-7; 7 bases map to TRBD2. The CDR3 spans 14 residues. V shed 0 bases and J 7 bases; nucleotides not matched to a gene: 7. Per the germline V gene, CDR1 is SGDLS and CDR2 is YYNGEE. The CDR3 DNA reads TGTGCCAGCAGCGTAGCTGACGAGGGAGGGGAGCAGTACTTC. Translation gives CASSVADEGGEQYF.

This rearrangement joins TRBV9 to TRBJ2-1, with 9 positions matching TRBD2. The CDR3 sequence is 15 residues long. CDR1 is SGDLS and CDR2 is YYNGEE in the germline V gene. After removal of 2 bases from V and 4 bases from J, the junction contained 4 bases not matched to a gene. This CDR3 is CASSVGLANYNEQFF. Written as DNA, the CDR3 is TGTGCCAGCAGCGTGGGACTAGCTAATTACAATGAGCAGTTCTTC.

The chain employs TRBV5-1 and TRBJ2-3; D possibly corresponds to TRBD1 (5 bases). There are 15 residues in the CDR3. Germline V gene data show CDR1 as SGHRS and CDR2 as YFSETQ. Trimming took off 0 bases at V and 0 bases at J, with 8 bases between the two ends. The CDR3 protein is CASSLGGRSTDTQYF. CDR3 nucleotides: TGCGCCAGCAGCTTGGGGGGCCGCAGCACAGATACGCAGTATTTT.

The chain has TRBV7-9 and TRBJ2-7, with 9 bases lining up with TRBD2. This CDR3 spans 13 amino acids. Germline-derived CDR1 and CDR2 are SEHNR and FQNEAQ (reference sequence). Losses at the gene ends were 4 bases for V and 5 bases for J; bases not matched to a gene: 3. CDR3 sequence reads: CASSSSGTDEQYF. The CDR3 DNA sequence: TGTGCCAGCAGCTCTAGCGGGACAGACGAGCAGTACTTC.

The V gene is TRBV30, the J gene TRBJ1-5, with D perhaps matching TRBD1 (5 bases). This CDR3 comprises 13 residues. Germline V gives CDR1 GTSNPN, CDR2 SVGIG (reference sequence). V was trimmed by 8 bases and J by 11 bases, leaving 22 bases between them. CDR3: CAGRDGAGGTQHF. The CDR3 DNA reads as TGTGCCGGCCGGGACGGTGCTGGGGGGACCCAGCATTTT.